This T cell receptor (beta chain) was sequenced in a study of beta chain features in type 1 diabetes. Study-wide background: No age, gender or cell yield differences were seen between patients and healthy donors. Summed over all samples, the examined sorted cells came to 100 million to 130 million.

This clone was recorded a few times. Its cognate antigen is unknown. Sequenced material consisted of expressed TCRB transcripts (all of the isolated RNA was reverse transcribed). Clones were sequenced by immunoSEQ multiplex PCR, and TCRdb holds only the in-frame ones, with some missing. This sample carries more than 200,000 clones, roughly 16% of them seen once, and the ten largest clones take 0.085%. Study results and limitations: The naive, central memory and Treg TCRB repertoires looked more alike in patients than they did in healthy donors. Patients with type 1 diabetes showed fewer VDJ junction insertions and more deletions. The study found moderately but significantly shorter TCRB CDR3s in all four CD4+ subsets of Type 1 diabetes patients.

The sequenced sample consisted of naive CD4+ T cells from blood. This TCR was sampled from a man aged 25-45 years with type 1 diabetes.

CDR3 in amino acids: CASSPRQGWNYGYTF. The CDR3 DNA sequence: TGTGCCAGCAGCCCCCGACAGGGATGGAACTATGGCTACACCTTC. The chain recombines TRBV9 with TRBJ1-2, with TRBD1 identical over 7 bases. The trim removed 4 bases at V and 2 bases at J, leaving 8 bases unmatched. CDR1 SGDLS and CDR2 YYNGEE come from the germline V gene. The CDR3 spans 15 residues.